This T cell receptor (beta chain) emerged from a study of blood T cell repertoires in COVID-19. The length of the CDR3 is 14 residues. The ends were cut back, 3 bases at V and 9 bases at J, with 12 bases in the middle. Germline V CDR1 and CDR2: MNHEY, SMNVEV (reference sequence). The protocol was immunoSEQ multiplex PCR, while the TCRdb copy is restricted to in-frame clones and leaves out a portion. In the table there are roughly 200,000 clones, 65% to 90% of which are singletons. This clonotype was obtained from a woman in her twenties or thirties who had been exposed to COVID-19. V gene TRBV27 combines with J gene TRBJ1-6, with a tentative D call TRBD1 (5 bases). Sequencing was done on a sample of PBMCs or T cells enriched from blood (not recorded which). CDR3 sequence reads: CASSFPGRGSPLHF. Written as DNA, the CDR3 is TGTGCCAGCAGTTTTCCGGGGCGGGGTTCACCCCTCCACTTT.